Sequencing of this T cell receptor beta chain was carried out in a study of CD8+ T cells in alopecia areata. At the level of the study: Among treated patients, oral tofacitinib was administered at 5 to 10 mg twice daily. Patients in the study were on tofacitinib for 6 to 18 months, then off it for 6 months.

Study findings and constraints: Lesional scalp exceeded normal scalp in clonality, especially in alopecia totalis/universalis. Among the cells sequenced in scalp samples are also the resident alphabeta T cells of normal skin.

RNA extraction was followed by reverse transcription into cDNA, which acted as the sequencing template. Sequencing was performed with immunoSEQ multiplex PCR; in TCRdb, only in-frame clones are kept and a portion is missing. This table holds thousands of clones, 69% found once. As for this clone: The antigen is unknown.

Peripheral blood and lesional scalp punch biopsies were taken from alopecia areata patients. The V gene's germline CDR1 is SGDLS and CDR2 YYNGEE. Unmatched junction bases numbered 11, after V lost 4 bases and J lost 6 bases. The CDR3 extends over 15 amino acids. The specimen was skin, collected at week 0. The rearrangement links TRBV9 to TRBJ2-7, with 9 bases that match TRBD1. This receptor was taken from a human donor with alopecia areata. CDR3 protein: CASSTRTGETSEQYF. The CDR3, as DNA: TGTGCCAGCAGCACCCGGACAGGGGAAACGTCCGAGCAGTACTTC.